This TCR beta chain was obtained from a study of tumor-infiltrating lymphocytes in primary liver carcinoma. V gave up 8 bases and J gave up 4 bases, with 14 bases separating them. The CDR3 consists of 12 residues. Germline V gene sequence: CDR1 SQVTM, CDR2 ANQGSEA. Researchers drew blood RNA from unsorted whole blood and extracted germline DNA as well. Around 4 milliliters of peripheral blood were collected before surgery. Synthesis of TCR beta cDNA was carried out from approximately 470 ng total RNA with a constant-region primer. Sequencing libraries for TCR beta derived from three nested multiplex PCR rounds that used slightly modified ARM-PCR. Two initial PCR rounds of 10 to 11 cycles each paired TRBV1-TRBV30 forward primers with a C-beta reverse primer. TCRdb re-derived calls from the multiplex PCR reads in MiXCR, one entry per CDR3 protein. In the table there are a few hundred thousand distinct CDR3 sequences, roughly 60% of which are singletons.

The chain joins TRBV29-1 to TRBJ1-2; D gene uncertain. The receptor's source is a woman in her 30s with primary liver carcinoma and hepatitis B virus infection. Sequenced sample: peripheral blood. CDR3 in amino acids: CSIWRPGYGYTF. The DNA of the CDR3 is TGCAGCATTTGGAGGCCCGGCTATGGCTACACCTTC.